The 9 T cell receptor beta chains below were found in one sample sequenced in a study of cytomegalovirus exposure and HLA in healthy donors. The table came from immunoSEQ multiplex PCR; TCRdb's copy has only in-frame clones and leaves some out. The sample records approximately 82,000 clones, over 85% being singletons. Source material: PBMCs. These receptors were obtained from a woman between 18 and 29 years old in good health and CMV-seronegative.

This chain joins TRBV28 and TRBJ2-1; a weak D match, TRBD2 (5 bases). Trimming pared 7 bases from V and 7 bases from J, leaving 17 bases between. Germline-derived CDR1 and CDR2 are MDHEN and SYDVKM. This CDR3 is 14 amino acids long. The CDR3 region is CASTVFAGGNEQFF. As DNA, the CDR3 is TGTGCCAGCACCGTGTTCGCCGGCGGGAATGAGCAGTTCTTC.

The chain is built from TRBV4-1 and TRBJ1-5; D unresolved. CDR1 is MGHRA and CDR2 is YSYEKL in the germline V gene. V gave up 1 base and J gave up 1 base, with 11 bases separating them. The CDR3 spans 16 residues. The CDR3 region is CASSQGGGRSNQPQHF. The CDR3 DNA follows: TGCGCCAGCAGCCAAGGGGGAGGTCGGAGCAATCAGCCCCAGCATTTT.

The gene calls are TRBV7-2 and TRBJ2-3; D is uncertain. The V gene lost 7 bases and the J gene lost 4 bases, with 15 bases spanning the gap. This CDR3 spans 14 amino acids. The germline gives CDR1 SGHTA, CDR2 FQGNSA. CDR3 residues: CASTTRYQADTQYF. CDR3 nucleotides: TGTGCCAGCACCACACGGTATCAGGCAGATACGCAGTATTTT. The full variable domain, with the rest looked up from reference TRBV7-2 and TRBJ2-3, is GAGVSQSPSNKVTEKGKDVELRCDPISGHTALYWYRQSLGQGLEFLIYFQGNSAPDKSGLPSDRFSAERTGGSVSTLTIQRTQQEDSAVYLCASTTRYQADTQYFGPGTRLTVL.

The rearrangement links TRBV6-1 to TRBJ1-1; possibly TRBD1 for D (5 bases). Germline V gene data show CDR1 as MNHNS and CDR2 as SASEGT. The CDR3 has 13 residues. Trimming cost V 4 bases and J 8 bases, with 14 bases left between them. The CDR3 spells CASSAGSGQEAFF. The CDR3 DNA follows: TGTGCCAGCAGTGCTGGTTCAGGGCAAGAAGCTTTCTTT.

The chain couples TRBV6-6 to TRBJ1-1; D gene ambiguous. Trimming removed 5 bases from V and 1 base from J, with 8 bases in between. The CDR3 has 13 amino acids. From germline, CDR1 is MNHNY and CDR2 SVGAGI (reference sequence). CDR3 bases: TGTGCCAGCAGTATCACAGAGAACACTGAAGCTTTCTTT. This sequence encodes CASSITENTEAFF.

The chain uses TRBV7-2 and TRBJ1-2; D call uncertain. The germline V and J ends were trimmed by 4 bases and 7 bases, with 13 bases remaining between them. CDR1 is SGHTA and CDR2 is FQGNSA in the germline V gene. The CDR3 has 13 residues. CDR3 nucleotide sequence: TGTGCCAGCAGCTCAACCGCGGCACCTGGCTACACCTTC. Protein sequence: CASSSTAAPGYTF.

For the CDR3, the DNA is TGCGCCAGCAGCCAAGAAGGTCCCGGGAAAAATCAGCCCCAGCATTTT. This codes for CASSQEGPGKNQPQHF. This rearrangement joins TRBV4-1 to TRBJ1-5; D uncertain. Deletions cut 0 bases from V and 4 bases from J, with 13 bases between. The CDR3 extends over 16 amino acids. The germline gives CDR1 MGHRA, CDR2 YSYEKL.

The rearrangement joins TRBV9 to TRBJ1-1, with unresolved D. The germline V and J ends were trimmed by 0 bases and 7 bases, with 13 bases remaining between them. The CDR3 covers 14 residues. CDR1 SGDLS and CDR2 YYNGEE come from the germline V gene. CDR3 coding DNA: TGTGCCAGCAGCGTAGAAAGGGAGCCGGATGAAGCTTTCTTT. Its protein product is CASSVEREPDEAFF.

J is TRBJ1-6 and V is TRBV4-3, with D possibly matching TRBD1 (6 bases). The CDR3 totals 14 residues. V lost 2 bases and J 12 bases, leaving 14 bases between the germline ends. From germline, CDR1 is LGHNA and CDR2 YSLEER. CDR3 sequence reads: CASSQKGEGGPLHF. The DNA for the CDR3 is TGCGCCAGCAGCCAAAAGGGGGAGGGTGGACCCCTCCACTTT.